Listed below are T cell receptor beta chains from one sample, sequenced in a study of identical twins. TCRdb re-called the 5' RACE reads with MiXCR, one entry per CDR3 protein. The sample consists of about 890,000 distinct CDR3 sequences, 9% to 15% of them appearing once. This sample was shared with a second study, whose subject was yellow fever vaccine responses in identical twins.

The sample consisted of PBMCs. The receptors originated from a woman aged 18-29 years in good health. The CDR3 runs from the conserved cysteine through the conserved F or W. The D gene is left open where the match is weak. Clone size is shown for a subset of rows, as once, few, many or a class of expanded clone.

len	abundance	v_gene	d_gene	j_gene	CDR3aa	CDR3nt
15	.	TRBV2	TRBD1	TRBJ2-1	CASSRGDSTYNEQFF	TGTGCCAGCAGTCGAGGGGACAGCACCTACAATGAGCAGTTCTTC
13	many	TRBV5-6	.	TRBJ2-2	CASSLLLAGELFF	TGTGCCAGCAGCCTCCTTTTAGCCGGGGAGCTGTTTTTT
11	.	TRBV28	.	TRBJ2-5	CASTYMGLGYF	TGTGCCAGCACTTATATGGGGCTAGGGTACTTC
15	many	TRBV6-5	.	TRBJ2-1	CASSFRDRVSNEQFF	TGTGCCAGCAGTTTCCGGGACCGGGTCTCCAATGAGCAGTTCTTC
13	few	TRBV7-2	.	TRBJ2-5	CASNRHNQETQYF	TGTGCCAGCAACAGACATAACCAAGAGACCCAGTACTTC
15	.	TRBV3-1	.	TRBJ2-1	CASSQVRGGGNEQFF	TGTGCCAGCAGCCAAGTGAGAGGCGGTGGGAATGAGCAGTTCTTC
15	few	TRBV6-5	.	TRBJ2-5	CASSSTRAGEETQYF	TGTGCCAGCAGTTCTACCCGGGCAGGGGAAGAGACCCAGTACTTC
15	few	TRBV28	.	TRBJ2-5	CASSQLGTVQETQYF	TGTGCCAGCAGCCAACTGGGGACGGTGCAAGAGACCCAGTACTTC
14	.	TRBV27	.	TRBJ2-7	CASSSNSPRYEQYF	TGTGCCAGCAGTTCCAACAGTCCCCGGTACGAGCAGTACTTC
12	many	TRBV12-3/TRBV12-4	.	TRBJ2-2	CASISGGGELFF	TGTGCCAGCATCAGTGGGGGCGGGGAGCTGTTTTTT
17	.	TRBV18	TRBD1	TRBJ1-3	CASLGTGDYYAGNTIYF	TGTGCCAGCCTGGGGACAGGGGATTATTACGCTGGAAACACCATATATTTT
14	.	TRBV2	.	TRBJ2-3	CASSDVVVTDTQYF	TGTGCCAGCAGTGATGTAGTTGTCACAGATACGCAGTATTTT
14	few	TRBV7-9	.	TRBJ2-1	CASSDRDPYNEQFF	TGTGCCAGCAGCGACCGGGACCCGTACAATGAGCAGTTCTTC
16	few	TRBV11-2	TRBD2	TRBJ2-1	CASSLEGGPRYNEQFF	TGTGCCAGCAGCCTGGAGGGAGGGCCGCGCTACAATGAGCAGTTCTTC
14	many	TRBV25-1	.	TRBJ1-1	CASSASRGGTEAFF	TGTGCCAGCAGTGCCTCCAGGGGAGGCACTGAAGCTTTCTTT